Listed here are 11 T cell receptor beta chains from one sample, sequenced in a study of CD8+ T cells in alopecia areata. cDNA prepared by RNA extraction and subsequent reverse transcription served as the template for sequencing. This table comes from immunoSEQ multiplex PCR, and its TCRdb copy is limited to in-frame clones, with some not included. The sample includes 150,000 to 200,000 clones, just over 65% seen only once; the top ten take roughly 0.85%. The treatment: oral pan-JAK inhibitor, 5-10 mg twice daily. The input for sequencing was CD4+ T cells sorted from blood, taken at week 4, from a patient treated with tofacitinib. These receptors all come from a human donor with alopecia areata.

This clone occurred a few times. This chain connects TRBV15 to TRBJ1-1; D remains ambiguous. Germline loops: CDR1 LNHNV, CDR2 YYDKDF (reference sequence). V was pared by 2 bases and J by 2 bases, with 12 bases between. There are 15 residues in the CDR3. The CDR3 region is CATSRHTGPNTEAFF. The CDR3, as DNA: TGTGCCACCAGCAGACATACCGGGCCCAACACTGAAGCTTTCTTT.

The table lists this clone with a few counts. The chain has TRBV29-1 and TRBJ1-5; D gene unclear. Germline-derived CDR1 and CDR2 are SQVTM and ANQGSEA. The CDR3 totals 13 residues. V dropped 4 bases and J dropped 4 bases, with 11 bases sitting between them. The CDR3 reads CSVGHPANQPQHF. For the CDR3, the DNA is TGCAGCGTTGGACACCCAGCTAATCAGCCCCAGCATTTT.

The V call is TRBV9, the J call TRBJ2-6; TRBD1 might be the D (5 bases). Germline assignment: CDR1 SGDLS and CDR2 YYNGEE. Trimming left V 2 bases short and J 2 bases short, with 8 bases between. This CDR3 spans 15 amino acids. For the CDR3, the DNA is TGTGCCAGCAGCGTTAGGGGAACTGGGGCCAACGTCCTGACTTTC. Amino acid sequence: CASSVRGTGANVLTF.

The chain links TRBV7-2 to TRBJ1-6, with D possibly matching TRBD1 (5 bases). The CDR3 consists of 15 residues. In germline, CDR1 is SGHTA, CDR2 FQGNSA. The V end was cut by 2 bases, the J end by 8 bases, with 13 bases between. DNA for the CDR3: TGTGCCAGCAGCTTAAAGGCAGGGTCCCATTCACCCCTCCACTTT. It codes for CASSLKAGSHSPLHF.

J is TRBJ1-2 and V is TRBV5-8, with 7 bases fitting TRBD1. The V gene end was trimmed by 5 bases and the J gene end by 4 bases; junction bases not matched to a gene: 14. CDR1 is SGHTS, CDR2 YDEGEE, per germline. CDR3 length: 16 residues. The CDR3 DNA follows: TGTGCCAGCAGACAAGCGACAGGGAGGGAGGGCTATGGCTACACCTTC. This sequence encodes CASRQATGREGYGYTF.

The gene calls are TRBV7-9 and TRBJ2-5, with 9 bases matching TRBD1. CDR1 and CDR2 (germline): SEHNR, FQNEAQ (reference sequence). The CDR3 has 14 amino acids. The junction had 4 bases not matched to a gene; V was cut back by 4 bases and J by 4 bases. The CDR3 sequence is CASSSTGGVETQYF. The DNA for the CDR3 is TGTGCCAGCAGCTCCACAGGGGGCGTAGAGACCCAGTACTTC.

The V and J genes are TRBV29-1 and TRBJ2-5; no clear D. Trimming left V 7 bases short and J 5 bases short, with 14 bases between. The CDR3 spans 12 residues. Germline assignment: CDR1 SQVTM and CDR2 ANQGSEA. The CDR3, as DNA: TGCAGCGCCCACTGGTTATGGGAGACCCAGTACTTC. Its translation: CSAHWLWETQYF.

The rearrangement links TRBV29-1 to TRBJ1-2; TRBD1 is a possible D gene (5 bases). The CDR3 is 11 amino acids. V shed 7 bases and J shed 5 bases, with 11 bases lying between them. Per the germline V gene, CDR1 is SQVTM and CDR2 is ANQGSEA. CDR3 DNA: TGCAGCGCCGGGGGGATGTATGGCTACACCTTC. It yields the protein CSAGGMYGYTF.

This rearrangement joins TRBV5-1 to TRBJ1-6, with TRBD1 as a possible D gene (6 bases). CDR3 length: 16 residues. V lost 1 base to trimming and J lost 7 bases, with 15 bases between them. Germline CDR1 SGHRS, CDR2 YFSETQ. CDR3 in DNA: TGCGCCAGCAGCTTGCCAGGGGAATTTGAGAATTCACCCCTCCACTTT. This translates into CASSLPGEFENSPLHF.

The rearrangement uses TRBV4-1 and TRBJ2-7, with a tentative D call TRBD1 (5 bases). Germline loops: CDR1 MGHRA, CDR2 YSYEKL. Trimming pared 0 bases from V and 2 bases from J, leaving 14 bases between. CDR3 length equals 16 residues. CDR3 amino acids: CASSQDDSSYPYEQYF. In DNA, the CDR3 is TGCGCCAGCAGCCAAGATGACAGCTCCTACCCCTACGAGCAGTACTTC.

J is TRBJ2-7 and V is TRBV6-5; no clear D gene. The ends were cut back, 2 bases at V and 8 bases at J, with 7 bases in the middle. From germline, CDR1 is MNHEY and CDR2 SVGAGI. The CDR3 has 11 amino acids. The CDR3 sequence is CASSYQRKQYF. Here the CDR3 DNA reads TGTGCCAGCAGTTACCAAAGAAAGCAGTACTTC.